This T cell receptor beta chain was obtained from a study of regulatory T cells in long-lasting Graves disease. CDR1 is GTSNPN and CDR2 is SVGIG in the germline V gene (reference sequence). The length of the CDR3 is 14 residues. Trimming left V 4 bases short and J 8 bases short, with 17 bases between. Arm-PCR of CDR3 regions with iRepertoire HTBI primers generated TCR beta libraries. TCRdb processed the multiplex PCR reads anew with MiXCR; each CDR3 protein has one entry. The sample holds about 620,000 distinct CDR3 sequences, under 20% seen once. This clonotype was seen only a few times. Time point described: newly diagnosed GD, antithyroid drugs for less than 3 months. PBMC RNA served as the TCR library source. These data were also filed under a second study, of T cells in Graves' hyperthyroidism and ophthalmopathy.

The chain carries TRBV30 and TRBJ1-4; D gene unclear. The TCR originated in a woman aged 25 to 39 with Graves disease. The sample consisted of peripheral blood mononuclear cells (PBMCs), taken at new diagnosis, from a patient treated with antithyroid drugs. The CDR3 nucleotides read TGTGCCTGGAACTCTTTCGGAGGGTACGAAAAACTGTTTTTT. Its protein product is CAWNSFGGYEKLFF.